This T cell receptor (beta chain) was sequenced for a study of cytomegalovirus exposure and HLA in healthy donors. Findings and limits, study-wide: In vitro testing confirmed a few CMV-associated chains as specific for CMV antigens. Most sequenced TCRs were rare (though some public TCRs occurred in many donors). Researchers catalogued over 150 TCR beta chains as cytomegalovirus-associated.

To note about this clone: Its antigen is unidentified.

Data came from immunoSEQ multiplex PCR; TCRdb stores just in-frame clones and leaves some out. The data contain around 130,000 clones, about 90% of them singletons. The CDR3 totals 13 residues. The germline V and J ends were trimmed by 0 bases and 5 bases, with 10 bases remaining between them. CDR1 GTSNPN and CDR2 SVGIG come from the germline V gene (reference sequence). The approximately 120-subject validation cohort, separate from the roughly 700-subject first cohort, included the donors. The rearrangement links TRBV30 to TRBJ1-1; D is uncertain. This TCR derives from a man aged 25-45 years in good health and CMV-seronegative. The sequencing sample was made of PBMCs. CDR3 residues: CAWSVLSETEAFF. The CDR3 DNA reads TGTGCCTGGAGTGTACTAAGTGAAACTGAAGCTTTCTTT.